These T cell receptor beta chains were read from a single sample in a study of OX40 agonist ivuxolimab in advanced cancers. Clones were sequenced by immunoSEQ multiplex PCR, and TCRdb holds only the in-frame ones, with some missing. The data contain under 75,000 clones, 87% of them singletons. The sample consisted of CD4+ or CD8+ T cells sorted from blood, taken in a trial of the OX40 agonist ivuxolimab. The receptor source for this set is an adult with an advanced solid tumor such as melanoma, head and neck, liver or kidney cancer. Each CDR3 is given with its conserved first and last residue. A D gene is named only where the DNA matches it firmly. Only part of the rows carry a size: once, few, many, or a class if the clone is expanded.

>TRBD1|-|TRBJ1-5|TRBV30
TGTGCCTGGAGTGGGACAGGGCGAGGACCCCAGCATTTT
CAWSGTGRGPQHF
>TRBD1|few|TRBJ2-5|TRBV5-4
TGTGCCAGCAGCACCGGACAGGGTCGGGTGGAGACCCAGTACTTC
CASSTGQGRVETQYF
>-|-|TRBJ2-1|TRBV18
TGTGCCAGCTCACCACCGGGGGGGGCGACCTACAATGAGCAGTTCTTC
CASSPPGGATYNEQFF
>-|-|TRBJ1-4|TRBV5-4
TGTGCCAGCAGCCCCGGGATCTCTAATGAAAAACTGTTTTTT
CASSPGISNEKLFF
>-|-|TRBJ2-7|TRBV5-1
TGCGCCAGCTCCCGGGGTCCCTACGAGCAGTACTTC
CASSRGPYEQYF
>-|-|TRBJ2-2|TRBV18
TGTGCCAGCTCACCACCCGAAGGGGCCTGGGAGCTGTTTTTT
CASSPPEGAWELFF
>-|-|TRBJ2-5|TRBV11-2
TGTGCCAGCAGCTTAATGGGGTTCCAAGAGACCCAGTACTTC
CASSLMGFQETQYF
>-|-|TRBJ1-2|TRBV28
TGTGCCAGCAGTGGCTATGGCTACACCTTC
CASSGYGYTF
>TRBD1|once|TRBJ1-1|TRBV18
TGTGCCAGCTCACCAGGACAGGGGGCGGACGAAGCTTTCTTT
CASSPGQGADEAFF
>-|few|TRBJ1-4|TRBV19
TGTGCCAGTTCAGGCGTCGGGACGGCTAATGAAAAACTGTTTTTT
CASSGVGTANEKLFF
>TRBD1|-|TRBJ2-5|TRBV5-1
TGCGCCAGCAGCCGTGGCGGGACAGGGGAGACCCAGTACTTC
CASSRGGTGETQYF
>TRBD2|once|TRBJ2-7|TRBV5-5
TGTGCCAGCAGCTTGGTCGGCGGGAGGTACACCTACGAGCAGTACTTC
CASSLVGGRYTYEQYF
>TRBD1|-|TRBJ2-4|TRBV28
TGTGCCAGCAGTTTAGAACAGGGGATTAGAAACATTCAGTACTTC
CASSLEQGIRNIQYF
>TRBD2|-|TRBJ2-7|TRBV15
TGTGCCACCAGCAGAGGGACTAGCGGGAGTGGTGGCGAGCAGTACTTC
CATSRGTSGSGGEQYF
>TRBD2|-|TRBJ2-1|TRBV4-2
TGTGCCAGCAGCCAAGATAAAGCGGGAGGGTACAATGAGCAGTTCTTC
CASSQDKAGGYNEQFF
>TRBD1|-|TRBJ2-5|TRBV5-6
TGTGCCAGCAGCTTGGGGGGACAGGGGGAGACCCAGTACTTC
CASSLGGQGETQYF
>TRBD1|-|TRBJ1-5|TRBV2
TGTGCCAGCAGTGCGGGACAGGGTTTTGGACCCCAGCATTTT
CASSAGQGFGPQHF
>TRBD1|-|TRBJ2-7|TRBV15
TGTGCCACCAGCAGCAAGCTTGGACAGGACTACGAGCAGTACTTC
CATSSKLGQDYEQYF
>-|few|TRBJ2-3|TRBV27
TGTGCCAGCAGTTCGACTCGTCAAAGCACAGATACGCAGTATTTT
CASSSTRQSTDTQYF
>-|-|TRBJ2-1|TRBV4-1
TGCGCCAGCAGCCCGGGGTCTTGGACTAAAGGGAATGAGCAGTTCTTC
CASSPGSWTKGNEQFF
>-|-|TRBJ2-2|TRBV9
TGTGCCAGCAGCGCGGACAGAAGCACCGGGGAGCTGTTTTTT
CASSADRSTGELFF
>-|-|TRBJ2-5|TRBV5-4
TGTGCCAGCAGCTTGGCCGGGGTCGAGACCCAGTACTTC
CASSLAGVETQYF
>TRBD1|-|TRBJ1-5|TRBV19
TGTGCCAGTAGTAACCGGGACAGGGCTAGGGGATATAGCAATCAGCCCCAGCATTTT
CASSNRDRARGYSNQPQHF
>-|-|TRBJ2-3|TRBV5-1
TGCGCCAGCAGCTTGAATCTTGCGGGCGGTACAGATACGCAGTATTTT
CASSLNLAGGTDTQYF
>TRBD2|-|TRBJ2-1|TRBV27
TGTGCCAGCAGTTTCGAGACCGGGACTAGCGGGAGGGCCGGTGAGCAGTTCTTC
CASSFETGTSGRAGEQFF
>TRBD1|-|TRBJ1-5|TRBV6-1
TGTGCCAGCAGTGCCGGGACAGGGGGTTCTCAGCCCCAGCATTTT
CASSAGTGGSQPQHF
>-|few|TRBJ1-1|TRBV30
TGTGCCTGGAGACAGTCTTTGACTGAAGCTTTCTTT
CAWRQSLTEAFF
>-|-|TRBJ1-4|TRBV30
TGTGCCTGGAGTTCACCCGGGGGTGCAACTAATGAAAAACTGTTTTTT
CAWSSPGGATNEKLFF
>-|-|TRBJ1-1|TRBV10-1
TGCGCCAGCAGTGAGTCCGGCAAGAACACTGAAGCTTTCTTT
CASSESGKNTEAFF
>-|-|TRBJ1-5|TRBV28
TGTGCCAGCATCAACAGGGTTGGCAATCAGCCCCAGCATTTT
CASINRVGNQPQHF
>-|-|TRBJ2-7|TRBV28
TGTGCCAGCGGCCGATCATACGAGCAGTACTTC
CASGRSYEQYF
>TRBD1|-|TRBJ1-5|TRBV4-1
TGCGCCAGCAGCCAAGCTCAGCCGGGACAGGGGATTTTGAGCCTGAATCAGCCCCAGCATTTT
CASSQAQPGQGILSLNQPQHF
>-|-|TRBJ2-1|TRBV5-1
TGCGCCAGCAGCCGGGTCGGGCGGGGCAACAATGAGCAGTTCTTC
CASSRVGRGNNEQFF
>TRBD2|-|TRBJ2-2|TRBV27
TGTGCCAGCTCTAAGACTAGCGGGACCGGGGAGCTGTTTTTT
CASSKTSGTGELFF
>TRBD1|-|TRBJ2-3|TRBV5-4
TGTGCCAGCAGCTCCGGGACAGGGGGCGCGACAGATACGCAGTATTTT
CASSSGTGGATDTQYF
>-|-|TRBJ1-5|TRBV11-1
TGTGCCAGCAGCGAGGCAGGCGGTCAGCCCCAGCATTTT
CASSEAGGQPQHF
>TRBD2|-|TRBJ2-1|TRBV25-1
TGTGCCAGCAGTCCGCGACTAGCGGGAGACGATGAGCAGTTCTTC
CASSPRLAGDDEQFF
>-|once|TRBJ2-7|TRBV10-3
TGTGCCATCAACCAGGATGGCGAGCAGTACTTC
CAINQDGEQYF
>-|once|TRBJ1-3|TRBV30
TGTGCCATAATCCGAAACACCATATATTTT
CAIIRNTIYF
>TRBD1|few|TRBJ2-7|TRBV12-5
TGTGCTAGTGGCTCCGACAGGCTCGGGACAGCCTCCTACGAGCAGTACTTC
CASGSDRLGTASYEQYF
>-|-|TRBJ2-3|TRBV5-4
TGTGCCAGCAGCTTGGTGCTAGCAGATACGCAGTATTTT
CASSLVLADTQYF
>TRBD2|-|TRBJ2-7|TRBV30
TGTGCCTGGAGCCCGGGGACTAGCGCCTCCTACGAGCAGTACTTC
CAWSPGTSASYEQYF
>TRBD1|-|TRBJ2-7|TRBV28
TGTGCCAGCAGTTTAGCAGGGACAGGGAGCTCCTACGAGCAGTACTTC
CASSLAGTGSSYEQYF